Included here is one T cell receptor (beta chain) sequence, with context. This specimen belongs to a study of blood T cell repertoires in COVID-19. CDR1 is LGHDT, CDR2 YNNKEL, per germline (reference sequence). The ends lost 1 base at V and 9 bases at J; junction bases unmatched: 12. The CDR3 runs 17 residues. Clones were sequenced by immunoSEQ multiplex PCR, and TCRdb holds only the in-frame ones, with some missing. The repertoire includes approximately 150,000 clones, around 88% of them detected once, and 5% to 6% sits in the top ten. The TCR was taken from a human donor in a cohort sampled during active COVID-19. The rearrangement joins TRBV3-1 (or the pseudogene TRBV3-2) to TRBJ2-1, with 10 bases that match TRBD2. Sequences were obtained from peripheral blood. CDR3 nucleotide sequence: TGTGCCAGCAGCCAAGTAGCGGGAGGATTCCAATCTTCTGAGCAGTTCTTC. Translated, it gives CASSQVAGGFQSSEQFF.